This T cell receptor (beta chain) was recovered during a study of blood T cell repertoires in COVID-19. Study as a whole: T cells, B-cell-depleted T cells, or PBMCs provided the cDNA or gDNA that served as material.

This CDR3 is 15 amino acids long. Per germline, CDR1 LGHDT and CDR2 YNNKEL (reference sequence). Germline trimming cut 1 base from V and 8 bases from J; bases unmatched to any gene: 5. Clones were sequenced by immunoSEQ multiplex PCR, and TCRdb holds only the in-frame ones, with some missing. The sample includes a few hundred thousand clones, 85% to 90% of them seen just once. The age range of participants was about 18 to 90 years, with residence in around 22 US areas. This TCR came from a woman aged 18 to 35 who had recovered from COVID-19. The sample consisted of PBMCs or T cells enriched from blood (not recorded which). The V gene is TRBV3-1 (or the pseudogene TRBV3-2), the J gene TRBJ2-1; 10 nucleotides agree with TRBD2. This CDR3 reads CASSQAKRGGHEQFF. The CDR3 bases are TGTGCCAGCAGCCAAGCCAAGCGGGGGGGCCATGAGCAGTTCTTC.